Below are 2 T cell receptor beta chains sequenced from a single sample in a study of radiation and T cells in renal cell carcinoma. Method: immunoSEQ multiplex PCR; TCRdb's copy keeps in-frame clones and lacks some. The top ten clones hold 5% to 6.5% of a sample with 120,000 or so clones, around 81% of them seen once. This sample's time point: blood 2 weeks post-SBRT. Stated treatment: 15 Gy SBRT to primary tumor, nephrectomy 4 weeks later. The material sequenced was blood, taken from a patient whose treatment included radiotherapy and nephrectomy. The receptors were sampled from a man in his fifties or sixties with renal cell carcinoma.

This rearrangement joins TRBV9 to TRBJ2-5; no clear D. CDR1 and CDR2 from the germline V gene are SGDLS and YYNGEE. The CDR3 is made up of 14 amino acids. V dropped 0 bases and J dropped 5 bases, with 11 bases sitting between them. The CDR3 sequence: CASSVGSVEETQYF. The CDR3 nucleotides are TGTGCCAGCAGCGTAGGGTCGGTAGAGGAGACCCAGTACTTC.

The rearrangement joins TRBV9 to TRBJ2-5; TRBD1 matches at 8 bases. Germline CDR1 is SGDLS and CDR2 is YYNGEE. CDR3 size: 15 residues. V was pared by 4 bases and J by 4 bases, with 9 bases of the junction left unmatched. This CDR3 reads CASSPQGQAGETQYF. The CDR3, as DNA: TGTGCCAGCAGCCCCCAGGGACAGGCCGGAGAGACCCAGTACTTC.